This entry concerns a single T cell receptor beta chain. As to treatment: oral pan-JAK inhibitor, 5-10 mg twice daily. CDR1 MNHEY and CDR2 SVGAGI come from the germline V gene. Trimming shortened V by 2 bases and J by 0 bases, and 9 bases separated the two germline ends. CDR3 length equals 15 residues. Extracted RNA was reverse transcribed into cDNA, the sequencing template. Here immunoSEQ multiplex PCR was the method, and the copy in TCRdb shows in-frame clones only, minus some. The sample holds 95,000 to 100,000 clones, roughly three fifths seen once. This entry comes from a study of CD8+ T cells in alopecia areata.

The receptor was isolated from a human donor with alopecia areata. The rearrangement links TRBV6-5 to TRBJ2-3, with TRBD2 as a possible D gene (6 bases). The input for sequencing was CD8+ T cells sorted from blood, taken between weeks 55 and 65, from a patient treated with tofacitinib. CDR3 in amino acids: CASSYAGTSTDTQYF. The CDR3 nucleotides read TGTGCCAGCAGTTACGCCGGGACTAGCACAGATACGCAGTATTTT.